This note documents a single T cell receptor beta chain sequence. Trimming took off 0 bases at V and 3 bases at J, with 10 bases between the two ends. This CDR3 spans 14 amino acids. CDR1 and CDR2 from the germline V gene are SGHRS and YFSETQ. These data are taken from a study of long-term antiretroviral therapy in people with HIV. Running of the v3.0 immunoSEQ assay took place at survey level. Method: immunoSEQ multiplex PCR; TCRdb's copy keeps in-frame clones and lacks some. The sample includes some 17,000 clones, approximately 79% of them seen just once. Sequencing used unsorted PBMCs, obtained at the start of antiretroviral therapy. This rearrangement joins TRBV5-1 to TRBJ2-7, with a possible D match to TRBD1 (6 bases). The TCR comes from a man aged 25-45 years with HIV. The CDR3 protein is CASSLVVGGYEQYF. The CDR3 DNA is TGCGCCAGCAGCTTGGTTGTAGGGGGCTACGAGCAGTACTTC. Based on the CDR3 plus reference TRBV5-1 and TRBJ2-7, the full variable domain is KAGVTQTPRYLIKTRGQQVTLSCSPISGHRSVSWYQQTPGQGLQFLFEYFSETQRNKGNFPGRFSGRQFSNSRSEMNVSTLELGDSALYLCASSLVVGGYEQYFGPGTRLTVT.